This TCR beta chain derives from a study of immune cell composition in non-small cell lung cancer. Study details: Lung adenocarcinoma or squamous carcinoma made up most tumours. Findings and limits, study-wide: Smoking pack-years did not significantly correlate with tumour TCR-beta clonality. Adenocarcinomas with higher top tumour-associated clone frequency had more reactive TILs.

Normal lung was sampled as far from the tumour as possible, at least 3 cm. Template was genomic DNA from frozen, unsorted single-cell suspensions. Trimming stripped 5 bases from V and 2 bases from J, with 9 bases between. Germline V gene data show CDR1 as MNHEY and CDR2 as SVGAGI. The CDR3 runs to 13 residues. Only in-frame clones appear in the TCRdb table, and some are missing; sequencing was by immunoSEQ multiplex PCR. The table lists nearly 6,000 clones, 70% to 90% of them singletons. A word on this clone: What it binds is not known.

The receptor's source is a human donor with non-small cell lung cancer. V is TRBV6-5 and J is TRBJ1-2; no clear D gene. Sequences were obtained from non-adjacent lung tissue. CDR3 sequence: CASSTAGNYGYTF. In DNA, the CDR3 is TGTGCCAGCAGTACAGCCGGAAACTATGGCTACACCTTC.